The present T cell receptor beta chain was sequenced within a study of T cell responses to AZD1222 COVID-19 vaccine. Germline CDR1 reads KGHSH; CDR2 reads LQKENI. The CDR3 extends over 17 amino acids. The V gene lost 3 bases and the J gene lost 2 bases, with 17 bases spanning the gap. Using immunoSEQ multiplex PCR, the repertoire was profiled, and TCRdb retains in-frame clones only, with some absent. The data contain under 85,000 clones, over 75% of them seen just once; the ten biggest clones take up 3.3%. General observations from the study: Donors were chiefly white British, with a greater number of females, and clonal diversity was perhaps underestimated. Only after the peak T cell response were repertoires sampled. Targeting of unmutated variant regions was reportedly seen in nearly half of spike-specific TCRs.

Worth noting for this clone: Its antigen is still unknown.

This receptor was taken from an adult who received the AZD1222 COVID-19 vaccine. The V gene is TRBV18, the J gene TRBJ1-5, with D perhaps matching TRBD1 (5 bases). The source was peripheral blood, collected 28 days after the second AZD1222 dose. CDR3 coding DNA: TGTGCCAGCTCACCGTCAAGTTTCAGGGACGGCAATCAGCCCCAGCATTTT. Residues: CASSPSSFRDGNQPQHF.